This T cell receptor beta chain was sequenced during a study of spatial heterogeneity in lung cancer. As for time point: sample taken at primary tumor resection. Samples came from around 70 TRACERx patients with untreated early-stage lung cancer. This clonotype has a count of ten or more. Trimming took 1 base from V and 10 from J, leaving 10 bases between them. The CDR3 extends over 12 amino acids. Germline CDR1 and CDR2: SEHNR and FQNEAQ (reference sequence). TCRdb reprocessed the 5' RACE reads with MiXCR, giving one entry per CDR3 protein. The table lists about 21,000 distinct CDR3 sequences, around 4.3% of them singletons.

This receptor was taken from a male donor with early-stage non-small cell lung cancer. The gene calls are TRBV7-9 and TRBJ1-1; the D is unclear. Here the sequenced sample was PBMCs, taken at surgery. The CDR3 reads CASSLGEGSAFF. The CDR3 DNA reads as TGTGCCAGCAGCTTAGGAGAGGGCTCAGCTTTCTTT.